One sample yielded the 24 T cell receptor beta chains listed below, sequenced in a study of CD8 T cells in ankylosing spondylitis. TCRdb redid the calling of the 5' RACE reads with MiXCR, one entry per CDR3 protein. This sample carries some 200,000 distinct CDR3 sequences, more than 5.5% of them seen once, and the ten largest clones take 14%. The antigens of these receptors remain unknown. Study findings and constraints: A motif of seven or eight highly homologous TCR beta variants was seen as apparently characteristic of ankylosing spondylitis blood.

The specimen was blood, either unsorted or a sorted T cell fraction (not recorded which). All receptors derive from a male donor with ankylosing spondylitis.

At least ten counts were recorded for this clonotype. This chain uses TRBV4-2 with TRBJ2-7; TRBD1 agrees at 9 bases. Per the germline V gene, CDR1 is LGHNA and CDR2 is YNFKEQ. The CDR3 has 15 amino acids. Trimming cost V 0 bases and J 2 bases; bases outside gene matches: 2. In DNA form, the CDR3 reads TGTGCCAGCAGCCAAGAGGGGACAGGGACCTACGAGCAGTACTTC. Protein product: CASSQEGTGTYEQYF.

This clonotype came up many times. The V gene is TRBV10-3, the J gene TRBJ2-6; D gene unclear. Trimming removed 9 bases from V and 0 bases from J, with 12 bases in between. The CDR3 runs 15 residues. Per germline, CDR1 ENHRY and CDR2 SYGVKD. The CDR3 sequence: CAINSDSSGANVLTF. The CDR3 DNA reads as TGTGCCATAAATTCTGATAGCTCTGGGGCCAACGTCCTGACTTTC.

This clonotype was picked up many times. The rearrangement links TRBV28 to TRBJ2-3, with D hard to call. Trimming took off 1 base at V and 0 bases at J, with 17 bases between the two ends. Germline-derived CDR1 and CDR2 are MDHEN and SYDVKM. The CDR3 sequence is 18 residues long. The chain's CDR3 is CASSLSLEKLVSTDTQYF. For the CDR3, the DNA is TGTGCCAGCAGTTTATCTCTAGAAAAACTTGTTAGCACAGATACGCAGTATTTT.

This clonotype was seen ten or more times. The J gene is TRBJ2-7, the V gene TRBV6-1; D possibly corresponds to TRBD2 (6 bases). Trimming took off 2 bases at V and 5 bases at J, with 19 bases between the two ends. The CDR3 runs to 16 residues. Germline CDR1 reads MNHNS; CDR2 reads SASEGT. Here the CDR3 DNA reads TGTGCCAGCAGTGAAAGGTCGGCGGGGCGCCGGGACGAGCAGTACTTC. Residues: CASSERSAGRRDEQYF.

This clonotype was detected ten times or more. The chain combines TRBV10-1 with TRBJ2-5, with 8 bases matching TRBD1. V shed 1 base, J shed 5 bases, and the junction held 6 bases outside the gene matches. The CDR3 length is 15 residues. Germline V gene lookup returns CDR1 WNHNN and CDR2 SYGVQD (reference sequence). CDR3 protein: CASSELTGASETQYF. CDR3 in DNA: TGCGCCAGCAGTGAGTTGACAGGGGCAAGCGAGACCCAGTACTTC.

This clonotype was observed at least ten times. V is TRBV9 and J is TRBJ2-7, with 9 bases identical to TRBD1. This CDR3 has 15 amino acids. The junction had 7 bases not matched to a gene; V was cut back by 1 base and J by 5 bases. Germline CDR1 and CDR2: SGDLS and YYNGEE. The CDR3 spells CASSVYGTGYDEQYF. The DNA for the CDR3 is TGTGCCAGCAGCGTATATGGGACAGGGTATGACGAGCAGTACTTC. The full variable domain, with the rest looked up from reference TRBV9 and TRBJ2-7, is DSGVTQTPKHLITATGQRVTLRCSPRSGDLSVYWYQQSLDQGLQFLIQYYNGEERAKGNILERFSAQQFPDLHSELNLSSLELGDSALYFCASSVYGTGYDEQYFGPGTRLTVT.

Only a few counts were recorded for this clonotype. The V and J genes are TRBV4-1 and TRBJ2-7, with TRBD2 matching over 7 bases. The J segment lost 4 bases and the V segment lost 4 bases, leaving 10 bases of the junction unmatched. Germline CDR1 and CDR2: MGHRA and YSYEKL. The CDR3 runs to 15 residues. The CDR3 nucleotides read TGCGCCAGCAGCCCCGTGGGAGGGATGCATTACGAGCAGTACTTC. It specifies CASSPVGGMHYEQYF.

The V call is TRBV4-1, the J call TRBJ2-2, with no clear D. Trimming removed 1 base at V and 6 bases at J, with 15 bases between. Germline loops: CDR1 MGHRA, CDR2 YSYEKL. The CDR3 has 16 residues. This CDR3 is CASSQGLGLSSGELFF. Written as DNA, the CDR3 is TGCGCCAGCAGCCAAGGATTAGGGCTAAGTTCCGGGGAGCTGTTTTTT.

The chain is built from TRBV9 and TRBJ2-6; D gene uncertain. CDR3 size: 15 residues. Trimming shortened V by 2 bases and J by 0 bases, and 6 bases separated the two germline ends. CDR1 is SGDLS and CDR2 is YYNGEE in the germline V gene. The CDR3 DNA reads as TGTGCCAGCAGCGTCAGCTTCTCTGGGGCCAACGTCCTGACTTTC. Encoded protein: CASSVSFSGANVLTF.

This clonotype has ten or more counts. V gene TRBV11-2 combines with J gene TRBJ2-3; no definite D call. This CDR3 contains 15 residues. Trimming left V 1 base short and J 1 base short, with 9 bases between. Germline V lookup: CDR1 SGHAT, CDR2 FQNNGV. CDR3 protein: CASSLAPPGTDTQYF. CDR3 DNA: TGTGCCAGCAGCTTAGCCCCCCCCGGCACAGATACGCAGTATTTT.

This clonotype occurred a few times. This sequence joins TRBV12-3 or TRBV12-4 and TRBJ1-2; perhaps TRBD1 as D (5 bases). Trimming left V 1 base short and J 3 bases short, with 15 bases between. CDR3 length: 16 residues. The CDR3 sequence is CASSLGGMPGDYGYTF. CDR3 DNA sequence: TGTGCCAGCAGTTTAGGGGGGATGCCGGGCGACTATGGCTACACCTTC.

V and J are TRBV28 and TRBJ2-2, with a tentative D call TRBD1 (6 bases). Germline assignment: CDR1 MDHEN and CDR2 SYDVKM. Trimming took 4 bases from V and 5 from J, leaving 20 bases between them. This CDR3 is built from 17 residues. In DNA form, the CDR3 reads TGTGCCAGCAGTTCCAACAGGGACGGTCTGCGGACCGGGGAGCTGTTTTTT. This encodes CASSSNRDGLRTGELFF. Drawing the rest from reference TRBV28 and TRBJ2-2, the complete variable domain is DVKVTQSSRYLVKRTGEKVFLECVQDMDHENMFWYRQDPGLGLRLIYFSYDVKMKEKGDIPEGYSVSREKKERFSLILESASTNQTSMYLCASSSNRDGLRTGELFFGEGSRLTVL.

The chain links TRBV4-3 to TRBJ1-1; 11 bases fit TRBD1. The CDR3 runs 19 residues. J was trimmed by 4 bases and V by 3 bases; bases with no gene match: 16. The germline CDR1 and CDR2 sequences are LGHNA and YSLEER. CDR3 protein: CASSQGILRTGGLSTEAFF. CDR3 sequence (DNA): TGCGCCAGCAGCCAGGGTATATTAAGGACAGGGGGCTTGAGCACTGAAGCTTTCTTT.

This clonotype was picked up many times. The junction shows a germline mismatch at one end, possibly a read error. The genes are TRBV20-1 and TRBJ2-7; 7 bases fit TRBD2. The V gene's germline CDR1 is DFQATT and CDR2 SNEGSKA (reference sequence). The CDR3 runs to 11 residues. CDR3 loop: CSATRRELENF. The DNA of the CDR3 is TGCAGTGCTACCCGGCGGGAGCTTGAGAACTTC.

This clonotype was counted at least ten times. The genes are TRBV28 and TRBJ2-1; 12 nucleotides line up with TRBD2. In germline, CDR1 is MDHEN, CDR2 SYDVKM. Trimming took 3 bases from V and 5 from J; bases not matched to a gene: 2. The CDR3 sequence is 15 residues long. The CDR3 nucleotides read TGTGCCAGCAGTTTTCTAGCGGGAGGGAACAATGAGCAGTTCTTC. Encoded protein: CASSFLAGGNNEQFF.

This clonotype was detected ten times or more. The chain uses TRBV12-3 or TRBV12-4 and TRBJ2-5; 9 bases map to TRBD1. The CDR3 has 15 amino acids. V dropped 6 bases and J dropped 2; count of bases not matched to a gene: 7. The CDR3 here is CASSVTGGSQETQYF. CDR3 nucleotide sequence: TGTGCCAGCAGCGTTACAGGGGGCTCGCAAGAGACCCAGTACTTC.

Of note for this clonotype: Compared with germline, one end of the junction differs, possibly owing to a read error. The chain combines TRBV25-1 with TRBJ1-1, with TRBD1 matching 8 bases. The CDR3 is 11 amino acids. Germline V gene data show CDR1 as MGHDK and CDR2 as SYGVNS. CDR3 amino acids: CASSVLGQAVF. CDR3 sequence (DNA): TGTGCCAGCAGTGTGCTGGGACAGGCCGTATTT. The whole variable domain, remainder taken from reference TRBV25-1 and TRBJ1-1, is EADIYQTPRYLVIGTGKKITLECSQTMGHDKMYWYQQDPGMELHLIHYSYGVNSTEKGDLSSESTVSRIRTEHFPLTLESARPSHTSQYLCASSVLGQAVFGQGTRLTVV.

This clonotype has just a few counts. The gene calls are TRBV20-1 and TRBJ2-1, with 11 bases fitting TRBD2. The CDR3 has 15 amino acids. Germline CDR1 and CDR2: DFQATT and SNEGSKA (reference sequence). The junction had 3 bases not matched to a gene; V was cut back by 1 base and J by 4 bases. The CDR3 sequence is CSARGTSGLYNEQFF. The CDR3 region has the DNA TGCAGTGCTAGAGGGACTAGCGGGTTATACAATGAGCAGTTCTTC.

This clonotype has at least ten counts. V usage is TRBV24-1 and J usage is TRBJ2-5; 10 bases agree with TRBD1. Per the germline V gene, CDR1 is KGHDR and CDR2 is SFDVKD. This CDR3 spans 15 amino acids. The V gene end was trimmed by 4 bases and the J gene end by 5 bases; junction bases not matched to a gene: 6. CDR3 loop: CATSDLTGGKETQYF. The CDR3 DNA reads as TGTGCCACCAGTGACTTGACAGGGGGCAAGGAGACCCAGTACTTC.

This clonotype was found a few times. The chain joins TRBV30 to TRBJ1-1; D is possibly TRBD1 (6 bases). Germline V gene data show CDR1 as GTSNPN and CDR2 as SVGIG (reference sequence). V shed 2 bases and J shed 8 bases, with 12 bases lying between them. The CDR3 has 12 residues. The CDR3 nucleotides are TGTGCCTGGAGTATAGGACAGAGCGAAGCTTTCTTT. It is translated as CAWSIGQSEAFF.

This clonotype has a count of ten or more. The V and J genes are TRBV20-1 and TRBJ1-1, with no clear D. V was clipped by 5 bases and J by 3 bases, with 13 bases between them. CDR3 size: 13 residues. Germline V lookup: CDR1 DFQATT, CDR2 SNEGSKA (reference sequence). The CDR3 here is CSAPRSIDTEAFF. In nucleotides, the CDR3 is TGCAGTGCTCCTCGATCGATCGACACTGAAGCTTTCTTT.

There are many counts of this clonotype. This sequence joins TRBV29-1 and TRBJ2-7; maybe TRBD2 (7 bases). Germline V CDR1 and CDR2: SQVTM, ANQGSEA. The CDR3 extends over 14 amino acids. V lost 6 bases and J lost 3, with 18 bases in between. The CDR3 nucleotides read TGCAGCGTCGGCGGGGGCACCGCGGACTACGAGCAGTACTTC. Its translation: CSVGGGTADYEQYF.

The table lists this clonotype with a few counts. The chain has TRBV6-1 and TRBJ1-1; D is uncertain. Between the trimmed V and J ends, which lost 6 bases and 8 bases, there was a span of 13 bases. This CDR3 comprises 12 residues. Germline CDR1 and CDR2: MNHNS and SASEGT. The CDR3 DNA reads as TGTGCCAGCAGCCTCATTTTGATCGAAGCTTTCTTT. This codes for CASSLILIEAFF.

This clonotype was recorded many times. The V call is TRBV29-1, the J call TRBJ2-3; D is uncertain. The V end lost 7 bases, the J end lost 2 bases, and 19 bases lay between the germline ends. CDR3 size: 15 residues. The V gene's germline CDR1 is SQVTM and CDR2 ANQGSEA. The CDR3 protein is CSAISPDRLTDTQYF. The CDR3 nucleotides read TGCAGCGCTATCAGCCCTGATAGACTCACAGATACGCAGTATTTT.